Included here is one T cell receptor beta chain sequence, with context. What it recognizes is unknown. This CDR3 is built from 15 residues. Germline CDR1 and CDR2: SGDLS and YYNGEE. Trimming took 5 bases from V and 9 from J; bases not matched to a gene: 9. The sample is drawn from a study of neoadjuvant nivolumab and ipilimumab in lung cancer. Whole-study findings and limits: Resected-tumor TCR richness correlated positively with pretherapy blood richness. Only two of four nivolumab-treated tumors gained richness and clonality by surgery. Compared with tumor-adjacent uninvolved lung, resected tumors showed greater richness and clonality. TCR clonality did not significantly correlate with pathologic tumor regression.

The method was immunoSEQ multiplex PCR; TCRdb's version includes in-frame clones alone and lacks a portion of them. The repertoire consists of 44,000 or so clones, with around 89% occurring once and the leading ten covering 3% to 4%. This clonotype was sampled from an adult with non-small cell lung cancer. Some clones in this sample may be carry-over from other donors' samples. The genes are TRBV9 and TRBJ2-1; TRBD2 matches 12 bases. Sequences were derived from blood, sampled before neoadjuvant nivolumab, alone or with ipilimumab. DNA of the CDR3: TGTGCCAGCAGTGCTAGCGGGAGGGTCTTAGGTGAGCAGTTCTTC. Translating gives CASSASGRVLGEQFF.